Listed below are T cell receptor beta chains from one sample, sequenced in a study of blood T cell repertoires in COVID-19. Clones were read by immunoSEQ multiplex PCR, and TCRdb kept only the in-frame ones, dropping some. The sample lists 200,000 or so clones; about 88% were seen once. The sequencing input was peripheral blood. The receptors shown here come from a man over 45 who had recovered from COVID-19. The CDR3 runs from the conserved cysteine through the conserved F or W. D genes are given only for firm matches. Some rows have no size entry. The others give once, few or many, or a class for an expanded clone.

clone_size,v_call,j_call,d_call,cdr3_nt,cdr3_aa
NA,TRBV4-2,TRBJ2-7,TRBD2,TGTGCCAGCAGCCAAGTGGGACTAGCGGGGTTCTACGAGCAGTACTTC,CASSQVGLAGFYEQYF
few,TRBV7-9,TRBJ1-1,NA,TGTGCCAGCAGCTCCTACAACAGAGGGCGCGGAAACACTGAAGCTTTCTTT,CASSSYNRGRGNTEAFF
NA,TRBV2,TRBJ2-1,NA,TGTGCCAGCAATCCGTCGACGGGCTACAATGAGCAGTTCTTC,CASNPSTGYNEQFF
NA,TRBV28,TRBJ2-2,TRBD2,TGTGCCAGCATTCGAACTAGCGGGAGTACCGGGGAGCTGTTTTTT,CASIRTSGSTGELFF
NA,TRBV7-9,TRBJ2-7,NA,TGTGCCAGCAGCTTAGGGTGGGGCAGGACCTTTTACGAGCAGTACTTC,CASSLGWGRTFYEQYF
NA,TRBV5-1,TRBJ2-7,NA,TGCGCCAGCAGCTTCCGCAGGGGTAATACTCCCTACGAGCAGTACTTC,CASSFRRGNTPYEQYF
NA,TRBV6-5,TRBJ2-1,TRBD1,TGTGCCAGTTGGACAGGGAGCTCCTACAATGAGCAGTTCTTC,CASWTGSSYNEQFF
NA,TRBV27,TRBJ1-2,NA,TGTGCCAGCACCGAACGGCCGGGAGGTAACTATGGCTACACCTTC,CASTERPGGNYGYTF
NA,TRBV11-2,TRBJ2-5,TRBD1,TGTGCCAGCAGCGCCGACCGGGACAGGGGGCAGACCCAGTACTTC,CASSADRDRGQTQYF
NA,TRBV6-2/TRBV6-3,TRBJ2-6,NA,TGTGCCAGCAGCACCGGACAGCCTGGGGCCAACGTCCTGACTTTC,CASSTGQPGANVLTF
NA,TRBV21-1,TRBJ2-7,NA,TGTGCCAGCAGCATACAGGGCTCCTACGAGCAGTACTTC,CASSIQGSYEQYF
NA,TRBV27,TRBJ2-4,NA,TGTGCCAGCAGTTCCCGGGGCGGAGAGGGGGGAGGGGACATTCAGTACTTC,CASSSRGGEGGGDIQYF
NA,TRBV7-2,TRBJ2-4,NA,TGTGCCAGCAGCTTCACGAGGGAACTAGCCAAAAACATTCAGTACTTC,CASSFTRELAKNIQYF
NA,TRBV27,TRBJ2-1,TRBD2,TGTGCCAGCAGTAGCAAGCGGGGCTACAATGAGCAGTTCTTC,CASSSKRGYNEQFF
NA,TRBV2,TRBJ2-7,TRBD2,TGTGCCAGCAGGCCCGGACTAGCGGGAGGCCGGAACGAGCAGTACTTC,CASRPGLAGGRNEQYF
NA,TRBV19,TRBJ2-7,NA,TGTGCCAGTAGTAGCGACTCCTACGAGCAGTACTTC,CASSSDSYEQYF
once,TRBV28,TRBJ2-1,NA,TGTGCCAGCAGTTTATCAGGGCTTGGCCACAATGAGCAGTTCTTC,CASSLSGLGHNEQFF
NA,TRBV6-6,TRBJ2-7,TRBD2,TGTGCCAGCACTTCGAGCGGGAGTCTAGGCGAGCAGTACTTC,CASTSSGSLGEQYF
NA,TRBV24-1,TRBJ2-5,TRBD1,TGTGCCACCAGCAGGGGGCGCGGAGAGACCCAGTACTTC,CATSRGRGETQYF
few,TRBV5-6,TRBJ2-7,TRBD2,TGTGCCAGCAGCTTGGTTCGGCTAGCGGGAGTCGAGCAGTACTTC,CASSLVRLAGVEQYF
NA,TRBV30,TRBJ2-7,NA,TGTGCCTGGAGAATAAGAGCGGAATTGAGGAGGGAGCAGTACTTC,CAWRIRAELRREQYF
NA,TRBV6-1,TRBJ2-7,NA,TGTGCCAGCAGTGAGGCAGGGGCAACTTACGAGCAGTACTTC,CASSEAGATYEQYF
NA,TRBV11-2,TRBJ1-1,TRBD1,TGTGCCAGCAGCACCCAACAGGGGGCCGAAGCTTTCTTT,CASSTQQGAEAFF
NA,TRBV7-6,TRBJ2-1,TRBD2,TGTGCCAGCAGCTTGACGACTAGCGGCTCCTACAATGAGCAGTTCTTC,CASSLTTSGSYNEQFF
NA,TRBV5-8,TRBJ2-7,NA,TGTGCCAGCAGCTGGGGGGTAAGGTACGAGCAGTACTTC,CASSWGVRYEQYF
NA,TRBV5-1,TRBJ2-1,NA,TGCGCCAGCAGCTACGGATCAGGGGTTGAAATCCGTTACAATGAGCAGTTCTTC,CASSYGSGVEIRYNEQFF
NA,TRBV6-5,TRBJ1-1,NA,TGTGCCAGCAGTTACAGAGATGGTAACACTGAAGCTTTCTTT,CASSYRDGNTEAFF
NA,TRBV7-9,TRBJ2-5,TRBD2,TGTGCCAGCAGCTTGGCTAGCGGGAGAGAGACCCAGTACTTC,CASSLASGRETQYF
NA,TRBV28,TRBJ2-3,TRBD2,TGTGCCAGCAGTTCTATTTCCCCGGGACTAGCGGGAGGAATCACAGATACGCAGTATTTT,CASSSISPGLAGGITDTQYF
NA,TRBV11-3,TRBJ2-1,TRBD2,TGTGCCAGCAGCCTAGCGGGAGGCCCCAAAAATTACAATGAGCAGTTCTTC,CASSLAGGPKNYNEQFF
NA,TRBV24-1,TRBJ2-5,TRBD1,TGTGCCACCGAAATTGGACAGGGCGAGACCCAGTACTTC,CATEIGQGETQYF
once,TRBV27,TRBJ2-2,TRBD2,TGTGCCAGCAGTCTATCCGGGACTAGAAATACCGGGGAGCTGTTTTTT,CASSLSGTRNTGELFF
few,TRBV28,TRBJ1-3,NA,TGTGCCAGCAGTTTACTAGACTCTGGAAACACCATATATTTT,CASSLLDSGNTIYF
NA,TRBV7-9,TRBJ1-4,NA,TGTGCCAGCAGCTTAAGGGGGTCGGGGTCTAATGAAAAACTGTTTTTT,CASSLRGSGSNEKLFF
NA,TRBV4-1,TRBJ2-7,TRBD1,TGCGCCAGCAGCCAAGATCAGGGGACAGGGAGCTACGAGCAGTACTTC,CASSQDQGTGSYEQYF
NA,TRBV4-2,TRBJ2-5,TRBD1,TGTGCCAGCAGCCGCGGGACAGGGAGTGTAGAGACCCAGTACTTC,CASSRGTGSVETQYF
NA,TRBV5-1,TRBJ2-5,NA,TGCGCCAGCAGCTTGTACGGACTAGAGACCCAGTACTTC,CASSLYGLETQYF
NA,TRBV15,TRBJ1-3,NA,TGTGCCACCAGCAGAGGAGGGCCTGGAAACACCATATATTTT,CATSRGGPGNTIYF
NA,TRBV19,TRBJ2-1,NA,TGTGCCAGTAGCGCCGGACTGCTCTCCTACAATGAGCAGTTCTTC,CASSAGLLSYNEQFF
NA,TRBV19,TRBJ1-4,NA,TGTGCCAGTAGTGCGGTGTTGGGGGGAACTAATGAAAAACTGTTTTTT,CASSAVLGGTNEKLFF
NA,TRBV16,TRBJ1-2,TRBD1,TGTGCCAGCAGCCCACACAAAGGGACAGGGCCTGGCTACACCTTC,CASSPHKGTGPGYTF
NA,TRBV18,TRBJ2-2,TRBD2,TGTGCCAGCTCACCACCGATGATAGCGGGAAAGGTCGGGGAGCTGTTTTTT,CASSPPMIAGKVGELFF
once,TRBV3-1/TRBV3-2,TRBJ2-7,NA,TGTGCCAGCAGCCAAGTGTGGAGACCGAGCTCCTACGAGCAGTACTTC,CASSQVWRPSSYEQYF
once,TRBV19,TRBJ2-1,NA,TGTGCCAGTAGTATTGGCGGGACCTCCTACAATGAGCAGTTCTTC,CASSIGGTSYNEQFF
NA,TRBV27,TRBJ2-7,TRBD2,TGTGCCAGCAGTTTTGGGACTAGCGGCTACGAGCAGTACTTC,CASSFGTSGYEQYF
once,TRBV5-1,TRBJ2-1,TRBD2,TGCGCCAGCAGCTTTAATAGCGGGAGGGGAAGTTCCTACAATGAGCAGTTCTTC,CASSFNSGRGSSYNEQFF
once,TRBV24-1,TRBJ2-1,TRBD2,TGTGCCACCAGTGAATCCGGGACTAGGGGGAGGGCGGGGCAGTTCTTC,CATSESGTRGRAGQFF
NA,TRBV9,TRBJ2-3,TRBD1,TGTGCCAGCAGCCCCCGGACAGGATCCACAGATACGCAGTATTTT,CASSPRTGSTDTQYF
NA,TRBV23-1,TRBJ2-1,TRBD1,TGCGCCAGCAGTCGGGCACAGGGGGCGGTGAACAATGAGCAGTTCTTC,CASSRAQGAVNNEQFF
few,TRBV12-5,TRBJ1-1,TRBD1,TGTGCTAGTGGTCCCGGACAGGGCGACACTGAAGCTTTCTTT,CASGPGQGDTEAFF
NA,TRBV27,TRBJ2-4,TRBD2,TGTGCCAGCAGTCCGAGTACTAGCGGGAGGATTCAGTACTTC,CASSPSTSGRIQYF
NA,TRBV7-8,TRBJ2-3,NA,TGTGCCAGCAGCCTACTTATCGAAGGGGCAGATACGCAGTATTTT,CASSLLIEGADTQYF
NA,TRBV19,TRBJ2-2,NA,TGTGCCAGTAGTATCGGCGACGGGTTGGTGAACACCGGGGAGCTGTTTTTT,CASSIGDGLVNTGELFF
NA,TRBV7-2,TRBJ1-1,NA,TGTGCCAGCAGCGGGCGGGGGCTCACTGAAGCTTTCTTT,CASSGRGLTEAFF
NA,TRBV28,TRBJ1-6,TRBD1,TGTGCCAGCAGTTTAGGGGGGACAGGGTCACCCCTCCACTTT,CASSLGGTGSPLHF